This T cell receptor (beta chain) was documented in a study of long-term antiretroviral therapy in people with HIV. CDR3 size: 18 residues. Germline V CDR1 and CDR2: MDHEN, SYDVKM. Losses at the gene ends were 5 bases for V and 2 bases for J; bases not matched to a gene: 16. The libraries were made with immunoSEQ v3.0 at survey level. Libraries were prepared by immunoSEQ multiplex PCR; TCRdb keeps only in-frame clonotypes and omits some of them. The sample includes 15,000 or so clones, about 94% seen only once; the top ten take 3.5% to 5.5%. The sample here was unsorted PBMCs, taken roughly 6.4 years after starting antiretroviral therapy. The receptor was isolated from a woman aged 50 to 60 with HIV. The rearrangement links TRBV28 to TRBJ1-2, with 8 nucleotides matching TRBD1. CDR3 coding DNA: TGTGCCAGCAGTCCCCAGGACAGGGTAGATTTCGGGAACTATGGCTACACCTTC. This gives the protein CASSPQDRVDFGNYGYTF.